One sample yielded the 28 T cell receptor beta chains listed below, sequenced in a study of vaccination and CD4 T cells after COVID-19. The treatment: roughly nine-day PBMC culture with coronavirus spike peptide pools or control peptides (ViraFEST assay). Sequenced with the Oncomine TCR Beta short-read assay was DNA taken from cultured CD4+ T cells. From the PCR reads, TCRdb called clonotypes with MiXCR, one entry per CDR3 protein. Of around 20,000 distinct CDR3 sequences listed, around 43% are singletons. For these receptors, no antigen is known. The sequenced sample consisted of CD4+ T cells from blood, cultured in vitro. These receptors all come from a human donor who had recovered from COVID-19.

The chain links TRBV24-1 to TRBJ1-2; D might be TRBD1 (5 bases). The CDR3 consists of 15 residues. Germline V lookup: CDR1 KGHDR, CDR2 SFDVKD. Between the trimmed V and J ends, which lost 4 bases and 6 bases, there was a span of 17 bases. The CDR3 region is CATSDPGRAEHGYTF. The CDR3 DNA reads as TGTGCCACCAGTGACCCGGGCAGGGCCGAACATGGCTACACCTTC.

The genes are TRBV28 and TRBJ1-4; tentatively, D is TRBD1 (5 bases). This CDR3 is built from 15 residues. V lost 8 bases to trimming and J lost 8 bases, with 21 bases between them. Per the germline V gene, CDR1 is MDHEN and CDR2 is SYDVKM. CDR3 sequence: CASHRSGNRHEKLFF. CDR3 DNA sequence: TGTGCCAGCCATCGGTCCGGGAACAGGCACGAAAAACTGTTTTTT.

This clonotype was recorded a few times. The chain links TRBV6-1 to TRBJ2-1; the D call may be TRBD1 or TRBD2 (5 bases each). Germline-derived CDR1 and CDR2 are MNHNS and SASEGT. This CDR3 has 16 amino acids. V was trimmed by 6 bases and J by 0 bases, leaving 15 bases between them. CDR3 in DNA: TGTGCCAGCAGCTCAAGGGGCCTAGCCTCCTACAATGAGCAGTTCTTC. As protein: CASSSRGLASYNEQFF.

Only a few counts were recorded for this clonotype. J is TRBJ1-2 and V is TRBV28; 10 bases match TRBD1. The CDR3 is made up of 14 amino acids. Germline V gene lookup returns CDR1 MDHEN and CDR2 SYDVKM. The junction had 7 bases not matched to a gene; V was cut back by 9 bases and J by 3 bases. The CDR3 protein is CASVPGTGDYGYTF. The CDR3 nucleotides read TGTGCCAGTGTTCCCGGGACAGGGGACTATGGCTACACCTTC.

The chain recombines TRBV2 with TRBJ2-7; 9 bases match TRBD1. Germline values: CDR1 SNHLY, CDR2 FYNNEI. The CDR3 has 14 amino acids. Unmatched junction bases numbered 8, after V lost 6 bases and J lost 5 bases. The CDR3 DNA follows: TGTGCCAGCAGCCTACAGGGGGCGATGAACGAGCAGTACTTC. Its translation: CASSLQGAMNEQYF.

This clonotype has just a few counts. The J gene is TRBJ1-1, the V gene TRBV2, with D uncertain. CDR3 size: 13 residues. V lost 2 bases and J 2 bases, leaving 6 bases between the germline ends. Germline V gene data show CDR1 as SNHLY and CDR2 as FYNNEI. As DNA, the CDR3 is TGTGCCAGCAGTGAAAGATTCAACACTGAAGCTTTCTTT. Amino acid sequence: CASSERFNTEAFF. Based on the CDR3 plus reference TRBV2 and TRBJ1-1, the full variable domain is EPEVTQTPSHQVTQMGQEVILRCVPISNHLYFYWYRQILGQKVEFLVSFYNNEISEKSEIFDDQFSVERPDGSNFTLKIRSTKLEDSAMYFCASSERFNTEAFFGQGTRLTVV.

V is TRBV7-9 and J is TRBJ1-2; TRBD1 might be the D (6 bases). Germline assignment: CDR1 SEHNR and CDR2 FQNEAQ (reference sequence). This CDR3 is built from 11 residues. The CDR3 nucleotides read TGTGGATGGGGGGCTACGTATGGCTACACCTTC. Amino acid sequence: CGWGATYGYTF. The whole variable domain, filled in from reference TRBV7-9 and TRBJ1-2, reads DTGVSQNPRHKITKRGQNVTFRCDPISEHNRLYWYRQTLGQGPEFLTYFQNEAQLEKSRLLSDRFSAERPKGSFSTLEIQRTEQGDSAMYLCGWGATYGYTFGSGTRLTVV.

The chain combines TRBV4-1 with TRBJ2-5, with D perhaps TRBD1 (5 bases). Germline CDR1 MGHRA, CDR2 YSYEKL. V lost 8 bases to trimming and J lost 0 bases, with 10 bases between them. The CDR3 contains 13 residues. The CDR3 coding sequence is TGCGCCAGCCAGGACACAAACCAAGAGACCCAGTACTTC. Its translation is CASQDTNQETQYF.

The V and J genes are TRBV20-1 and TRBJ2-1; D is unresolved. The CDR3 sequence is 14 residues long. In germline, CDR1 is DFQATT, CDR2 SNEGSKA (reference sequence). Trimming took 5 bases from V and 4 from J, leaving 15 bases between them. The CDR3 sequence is CSAPVVWQYNEQFF. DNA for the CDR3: TGCAGTGCTCCTGTGGTTTGGCAATACAATGAGCAGTTCTTC.

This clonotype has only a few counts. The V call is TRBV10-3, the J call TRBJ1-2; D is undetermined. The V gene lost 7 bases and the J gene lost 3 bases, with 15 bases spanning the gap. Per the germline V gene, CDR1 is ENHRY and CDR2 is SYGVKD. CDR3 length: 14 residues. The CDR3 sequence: CAINPDGTHYGYTF. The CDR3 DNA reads TGTGCCATCAACCCGGACGGAACTCACTATGGCTACACCTTC.

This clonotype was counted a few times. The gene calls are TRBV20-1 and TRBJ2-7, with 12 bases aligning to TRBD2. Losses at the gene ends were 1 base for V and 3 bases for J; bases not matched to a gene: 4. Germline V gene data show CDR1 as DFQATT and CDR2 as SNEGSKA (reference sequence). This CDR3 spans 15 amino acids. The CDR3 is CSARVAGLAGYEQYF. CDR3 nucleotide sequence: TGCAGTGCTAGAGTAGCGGGACTAGCGGGCTACGAGCAGTACTTC.

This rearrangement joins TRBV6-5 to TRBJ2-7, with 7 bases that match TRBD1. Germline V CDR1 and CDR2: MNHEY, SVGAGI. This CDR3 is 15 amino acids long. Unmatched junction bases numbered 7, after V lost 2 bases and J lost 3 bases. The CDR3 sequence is CASSYQPDRIYEQYF. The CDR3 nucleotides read TGTGCCAGCAGTTACCAGCCGGACAGGATCTACGAGCAGTACTTC.

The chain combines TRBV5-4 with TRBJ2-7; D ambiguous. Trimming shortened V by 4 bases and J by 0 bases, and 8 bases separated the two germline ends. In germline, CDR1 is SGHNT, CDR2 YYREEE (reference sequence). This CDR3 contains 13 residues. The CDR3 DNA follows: TGTGCCAGCAGCCTGATCAACTCCTACGAGCAGTACTTC. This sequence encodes CASSLINSYEQYF.

CDR3: CASSLSRAPWTQYF. Here the CDR3 DNA reads TGTGCCAGCAGTTTATCACGGGCCCCATGGACCCAGTACTTC. This chain links TRBV27 with TRBJ2-5; unclear D gene. Trimming stripped 0 bases from V and 7 bases from J, with 12 bases between. CDR3 size: 14 residues. The germline V gene encodes CDR1 MNHEY and CDR2 SMNVEV (reference sequence).

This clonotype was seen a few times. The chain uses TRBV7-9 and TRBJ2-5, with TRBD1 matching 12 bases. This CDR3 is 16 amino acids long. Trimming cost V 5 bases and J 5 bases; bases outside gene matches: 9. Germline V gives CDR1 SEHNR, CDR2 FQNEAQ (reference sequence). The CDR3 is CASSPGDRGPRETQYF. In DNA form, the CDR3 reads TGTGCCAGCAGCCCGGGGGACAGGGGGCCGAGGGAGACCCAGTACTTC.

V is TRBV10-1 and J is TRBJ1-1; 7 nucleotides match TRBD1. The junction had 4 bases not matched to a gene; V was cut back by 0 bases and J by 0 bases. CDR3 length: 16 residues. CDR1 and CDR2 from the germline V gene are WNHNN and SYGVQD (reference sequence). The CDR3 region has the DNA TGCGCCAGCAGTGAGTCAACAGGGGCGATGAACACTGAAGCTTTCTTT. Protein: CASSESTGAMNTEAFF.

The CDR3 region has the DNA TGTGCCACCAGCAGAGACGTGAGTGAATCCTACGAGCAGTACTTC. Translation gives CATSRDVSESYEQYF. The chain employs TRBV15 and TRBJ2-7; D ambiguous. V was pared by 0 bases and J by 1 base, with 10 bases between. Germline V gives CDR1 LNHNV, CDR2 YYDKDF (reference sequence). CDR3 length: 15 residues.

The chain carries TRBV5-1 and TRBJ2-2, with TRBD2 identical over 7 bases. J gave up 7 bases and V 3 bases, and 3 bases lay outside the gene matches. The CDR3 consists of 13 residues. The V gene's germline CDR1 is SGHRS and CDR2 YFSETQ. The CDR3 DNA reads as TGCGCCAGCAGCTCTGCTAGCGGCGGGGAGCTGTTTTTT. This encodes CASSSASGGELFF.

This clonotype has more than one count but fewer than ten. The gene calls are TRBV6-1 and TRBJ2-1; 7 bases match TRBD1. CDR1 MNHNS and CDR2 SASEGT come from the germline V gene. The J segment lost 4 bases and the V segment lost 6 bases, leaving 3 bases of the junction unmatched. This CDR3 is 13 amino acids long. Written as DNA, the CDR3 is TGTGCCAGCAGGAAGGGACAGTACAATGAGCAGTTCTTC. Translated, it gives CASRKGQYNEQFF.

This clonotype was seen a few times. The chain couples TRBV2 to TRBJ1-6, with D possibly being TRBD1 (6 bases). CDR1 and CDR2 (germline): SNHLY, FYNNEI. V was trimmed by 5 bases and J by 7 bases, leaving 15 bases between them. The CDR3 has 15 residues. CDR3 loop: CASSPQGALNSPLHF. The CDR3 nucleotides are TGTGCCAGCAGTCCACAGGGTGCTCTAAATTCACCCCTCCACTTT.

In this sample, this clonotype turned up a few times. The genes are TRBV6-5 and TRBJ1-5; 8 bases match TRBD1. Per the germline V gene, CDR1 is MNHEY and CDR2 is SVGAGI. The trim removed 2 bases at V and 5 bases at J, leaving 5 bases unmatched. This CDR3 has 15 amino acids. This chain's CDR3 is CASSYPQGAHQPQHF. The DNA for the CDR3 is TGTGCCAGCAGTTACCCGCAGGGGGCCCATCAGCCCCAGCATTTT.

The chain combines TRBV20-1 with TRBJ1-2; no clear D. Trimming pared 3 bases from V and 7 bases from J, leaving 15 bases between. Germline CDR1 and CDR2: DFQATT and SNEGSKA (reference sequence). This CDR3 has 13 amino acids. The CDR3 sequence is CSASVRVVVGYTF. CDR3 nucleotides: TGCAGTGCTAGTGTGAGGGTGGTGGTTGGCTACACCTTC.

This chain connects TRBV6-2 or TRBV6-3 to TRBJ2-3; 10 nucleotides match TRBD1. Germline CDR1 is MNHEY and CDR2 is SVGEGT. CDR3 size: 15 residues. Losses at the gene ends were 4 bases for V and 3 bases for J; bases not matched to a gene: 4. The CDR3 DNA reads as TGTGCCAGCAGTTCCTGGACAGGGGGAACAGATACGCAGTATTTT. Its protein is CASSSWTGGTDTQYF.

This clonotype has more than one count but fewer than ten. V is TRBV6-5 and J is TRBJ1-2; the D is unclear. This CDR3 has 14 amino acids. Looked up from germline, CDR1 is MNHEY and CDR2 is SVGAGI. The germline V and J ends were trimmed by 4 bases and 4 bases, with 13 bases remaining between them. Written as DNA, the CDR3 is TGTGCCAGCAGTTCGGACGGGTCTAGCTATGGCTACACCTTC. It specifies CASSSDGSSYGYTF.

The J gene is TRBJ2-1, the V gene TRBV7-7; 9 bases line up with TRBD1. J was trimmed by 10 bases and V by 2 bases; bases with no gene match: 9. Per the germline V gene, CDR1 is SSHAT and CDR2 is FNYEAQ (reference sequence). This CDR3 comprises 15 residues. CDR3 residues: CASSLSRGQGREQFF. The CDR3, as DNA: TGTGCCAGCAGCTTATCACGGGGACAGGGAAGGGAGCAGTTCTTC.

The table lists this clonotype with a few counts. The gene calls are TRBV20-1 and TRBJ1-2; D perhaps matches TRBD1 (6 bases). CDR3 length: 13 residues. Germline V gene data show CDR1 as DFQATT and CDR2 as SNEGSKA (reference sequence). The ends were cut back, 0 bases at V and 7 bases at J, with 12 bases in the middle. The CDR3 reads CSAREQGFGGYTF. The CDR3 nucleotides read TGCAGTGCTAGAGAACAGGGATTCGGTGGCTACACCTTC.

CDR3 coding DNA: TGTGCCACCAGCACAGGGGGCTCCAAAAACATTCAGTACTTC. It yields the protein CATSTGGSKNIQYF. The rearrangement links TRBV15 to TRBJ2-4; TRBD1 aligns across 8 bases. The V gene end was trimmed by 4 bases and the J gene end by 2 bases; junction bases not matched to a gene: 1. Germline V gene sequence: CDR1 LNHNV, CDR2 YYDKDF (reference sequence). This CDR3 is built from 14 residues.

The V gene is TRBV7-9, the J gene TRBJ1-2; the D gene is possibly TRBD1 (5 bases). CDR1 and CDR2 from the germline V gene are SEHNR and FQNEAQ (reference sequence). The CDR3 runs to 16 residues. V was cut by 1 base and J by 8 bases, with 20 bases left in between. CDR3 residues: CASSLGGSAGVEGYTF. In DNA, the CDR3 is TGTGCCAGCAGCTTAGGGGGGAGTGCCGGAGTTGAGGGCTACACCTTC.